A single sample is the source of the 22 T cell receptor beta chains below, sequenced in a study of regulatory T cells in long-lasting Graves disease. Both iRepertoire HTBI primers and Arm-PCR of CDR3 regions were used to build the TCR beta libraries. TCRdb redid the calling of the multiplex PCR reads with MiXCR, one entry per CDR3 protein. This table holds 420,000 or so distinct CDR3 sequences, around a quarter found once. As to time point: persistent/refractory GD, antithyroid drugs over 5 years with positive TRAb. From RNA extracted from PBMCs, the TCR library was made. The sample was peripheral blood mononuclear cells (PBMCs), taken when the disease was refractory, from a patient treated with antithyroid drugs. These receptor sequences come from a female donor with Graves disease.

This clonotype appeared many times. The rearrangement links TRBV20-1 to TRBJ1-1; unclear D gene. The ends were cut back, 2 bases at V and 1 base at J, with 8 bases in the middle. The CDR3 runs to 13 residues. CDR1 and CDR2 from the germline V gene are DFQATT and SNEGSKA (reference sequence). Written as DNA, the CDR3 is TGCAGTGCTAGAATAGGAGGGAACACTGAAGCTTTCTTT. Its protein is CSARIGGNTEAFF.

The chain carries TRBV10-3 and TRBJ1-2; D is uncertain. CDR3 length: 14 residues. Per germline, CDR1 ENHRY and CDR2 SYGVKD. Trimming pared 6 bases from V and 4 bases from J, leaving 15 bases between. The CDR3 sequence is CAIRGSPGLYGYTF. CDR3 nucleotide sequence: TGTGCCATCAGGGGCAGCCCTGGGCTCTATGGCTACACCTTC.

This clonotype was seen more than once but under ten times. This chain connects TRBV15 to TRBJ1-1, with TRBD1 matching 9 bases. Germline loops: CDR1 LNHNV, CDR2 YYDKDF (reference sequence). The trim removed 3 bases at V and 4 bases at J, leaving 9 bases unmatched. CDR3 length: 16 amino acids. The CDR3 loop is CATSRDNRGRVTEAFF. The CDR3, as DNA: TGTGCCACCAGCAGGGATAACAGGGGGCGGGTCACTGAAGCTTTCTTT.

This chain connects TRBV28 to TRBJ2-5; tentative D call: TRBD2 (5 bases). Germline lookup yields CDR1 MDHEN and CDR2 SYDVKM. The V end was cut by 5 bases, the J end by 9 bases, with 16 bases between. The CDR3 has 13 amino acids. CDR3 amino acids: CASSDRVPGAQYF. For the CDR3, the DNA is TGTGCCAGCAGTGATAGGGTGCCCGGGGCCCAGTACTTC.

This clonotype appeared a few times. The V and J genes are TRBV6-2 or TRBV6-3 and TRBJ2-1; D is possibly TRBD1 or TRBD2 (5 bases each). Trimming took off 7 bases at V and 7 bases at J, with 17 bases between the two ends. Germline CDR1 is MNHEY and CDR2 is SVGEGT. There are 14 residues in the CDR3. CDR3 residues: CASNGGRLLNEQFF. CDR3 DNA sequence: TGTGCCAGCAATGGGGGACGACTTCTTAATGAGCAGTTCTTC.

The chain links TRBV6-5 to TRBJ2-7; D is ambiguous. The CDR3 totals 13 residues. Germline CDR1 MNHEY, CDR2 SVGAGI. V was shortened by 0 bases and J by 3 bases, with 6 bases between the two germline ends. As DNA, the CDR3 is TGTGCCAGCAGTTACTCGGGCGACTACGAGCAGTACTTC. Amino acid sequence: CASSYSGDYEQYF.

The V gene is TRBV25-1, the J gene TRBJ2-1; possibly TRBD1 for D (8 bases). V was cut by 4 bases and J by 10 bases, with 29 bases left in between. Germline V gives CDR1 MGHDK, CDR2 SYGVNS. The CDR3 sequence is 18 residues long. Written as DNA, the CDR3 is TGTGCCAGCAGTGTTTACACGGGGGGCAGGGGGCGTAGGTACGAGCAGTTCTTC. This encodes CASSVYTGGRGRRYEQFF.

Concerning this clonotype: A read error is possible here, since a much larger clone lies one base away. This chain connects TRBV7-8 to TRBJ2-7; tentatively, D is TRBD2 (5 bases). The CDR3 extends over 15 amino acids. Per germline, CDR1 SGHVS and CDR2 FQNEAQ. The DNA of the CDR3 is TGTACCAGCAGCTTAGCGCTTTGGCAAGCCTACGAGCAGTACTTC. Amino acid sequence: CTSSLALWQAYEQYF.

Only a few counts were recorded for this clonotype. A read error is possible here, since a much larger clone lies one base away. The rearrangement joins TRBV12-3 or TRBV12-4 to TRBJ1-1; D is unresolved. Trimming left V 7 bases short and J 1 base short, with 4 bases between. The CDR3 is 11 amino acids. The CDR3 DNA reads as TGTGCCAGCAACAGGAACACTGAAGCTTTCTTT. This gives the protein CASNRNTEAFF.

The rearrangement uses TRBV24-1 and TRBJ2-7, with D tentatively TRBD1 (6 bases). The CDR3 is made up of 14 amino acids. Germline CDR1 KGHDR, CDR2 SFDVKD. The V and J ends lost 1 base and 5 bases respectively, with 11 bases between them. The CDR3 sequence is CATSDFPTGNEQYF. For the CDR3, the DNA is TGTGCCACCAGTGATTTTCCCACAGGGAACGAGCAGTACTTC.

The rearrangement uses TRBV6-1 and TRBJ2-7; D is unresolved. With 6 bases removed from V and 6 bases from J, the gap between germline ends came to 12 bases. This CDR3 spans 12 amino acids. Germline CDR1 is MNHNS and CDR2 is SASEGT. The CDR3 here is CASSRPVREQYF. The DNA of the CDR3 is TGTGCCAGCAGCCGCCCAGTGCGCGAGCAGTACTTC.

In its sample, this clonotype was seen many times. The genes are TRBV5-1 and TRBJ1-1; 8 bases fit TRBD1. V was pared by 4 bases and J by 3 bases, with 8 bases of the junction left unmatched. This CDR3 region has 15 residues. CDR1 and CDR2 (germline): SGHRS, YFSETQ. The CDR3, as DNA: TGCGCCAGCAGCAGGACAGGGAACGAGGACACTGAAGCTTTCTTT. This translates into CASSRTGNEDTEAFF.

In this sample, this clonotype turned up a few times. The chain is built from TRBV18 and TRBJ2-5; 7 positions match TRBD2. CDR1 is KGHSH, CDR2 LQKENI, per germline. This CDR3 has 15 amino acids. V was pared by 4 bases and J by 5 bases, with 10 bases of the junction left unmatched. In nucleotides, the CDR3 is TGTGCCAGCTCACATGGTACGGGAGGAGGCGAGACCCAGTACTTC. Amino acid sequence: CASSHGTGGGETQYF.

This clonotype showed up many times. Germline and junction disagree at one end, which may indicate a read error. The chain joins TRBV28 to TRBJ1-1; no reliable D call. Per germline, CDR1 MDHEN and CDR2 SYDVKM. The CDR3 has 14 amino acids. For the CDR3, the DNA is TGTGCCAGCAGCTTATCCGGGATGAACACTGAAGCTTTCTTT. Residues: CASSLSGMNTEAFF.

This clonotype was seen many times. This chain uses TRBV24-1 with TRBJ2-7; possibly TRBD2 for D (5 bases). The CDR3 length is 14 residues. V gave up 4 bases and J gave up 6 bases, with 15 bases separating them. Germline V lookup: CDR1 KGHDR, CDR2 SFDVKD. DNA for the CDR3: TGTGCCACCAGTGACACTCCGGACTCGTCCGAGCAGTACTTC. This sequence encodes CATSDTPDSSEQYF.

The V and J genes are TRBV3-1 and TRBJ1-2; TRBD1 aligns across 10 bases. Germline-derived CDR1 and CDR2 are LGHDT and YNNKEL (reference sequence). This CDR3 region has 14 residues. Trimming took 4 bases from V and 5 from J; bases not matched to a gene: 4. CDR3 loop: CASSLRTGGYGYTF. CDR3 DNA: TGTGCCAGCAGCCTCAGGACAGGGGGATATGGCTACACCTTC.

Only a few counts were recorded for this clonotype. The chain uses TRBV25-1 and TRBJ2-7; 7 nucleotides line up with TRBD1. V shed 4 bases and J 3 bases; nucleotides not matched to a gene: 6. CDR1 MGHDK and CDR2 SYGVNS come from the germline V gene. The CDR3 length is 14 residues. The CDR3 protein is CASSAQGTDYEQYF. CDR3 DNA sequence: TGTGCCAGCAGTGCCCAGGGGACAGACTACGAGCAGTACTTC.

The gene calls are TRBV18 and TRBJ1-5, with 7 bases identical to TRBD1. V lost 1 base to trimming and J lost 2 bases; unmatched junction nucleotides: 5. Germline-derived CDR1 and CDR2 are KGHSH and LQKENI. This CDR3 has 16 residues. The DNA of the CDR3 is TGTGCCAGCTCACCACAGAGCGGGACAGGCAATCAGCCCCAGCATTTT. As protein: CASSPQSGTGNQPQHF.

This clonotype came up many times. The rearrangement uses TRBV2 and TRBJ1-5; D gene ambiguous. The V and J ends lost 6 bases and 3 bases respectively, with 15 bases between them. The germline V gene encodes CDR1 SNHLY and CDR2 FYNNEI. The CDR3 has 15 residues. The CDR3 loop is CASRENYSPNQPQHF. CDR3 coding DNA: TGTGCCAGCAGGGAAAACTACAGTCCCAATCAGCCCCAGCATTTT.

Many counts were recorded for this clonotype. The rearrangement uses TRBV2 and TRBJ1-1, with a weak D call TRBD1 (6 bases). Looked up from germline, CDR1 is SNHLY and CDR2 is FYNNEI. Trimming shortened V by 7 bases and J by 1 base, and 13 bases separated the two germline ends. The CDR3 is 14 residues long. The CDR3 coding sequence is TGTGCCAGCACCTTCGGGACATCGAACACTGAAGCTTTCTTT. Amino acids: CASTFGTSNTEAFF.

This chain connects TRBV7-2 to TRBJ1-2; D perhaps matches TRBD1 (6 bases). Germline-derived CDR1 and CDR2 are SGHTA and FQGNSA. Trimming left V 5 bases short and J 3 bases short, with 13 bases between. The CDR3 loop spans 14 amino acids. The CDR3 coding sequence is TGTGCCAGCAGCAATCCTACAGGGTACTATGGCTACACCTTC. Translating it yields CASSNPTGYYGYTF.

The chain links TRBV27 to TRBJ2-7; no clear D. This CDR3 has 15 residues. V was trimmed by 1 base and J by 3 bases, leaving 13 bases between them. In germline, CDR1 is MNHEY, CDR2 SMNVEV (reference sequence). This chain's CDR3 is CASSLFLGRVYEQYF. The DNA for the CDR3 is TGTGCCAGCAGTTTATTTCTCGGACGGGTCTACGAGCAGTACTTC.